This entry is about one T cell receptor (beta chain). Its cognate antigen is unknown. The CDR3 extends over 13 amino acids. Trimming cost V 3 bases and J 4 bases, with 9 bases left between them. This sample stems from a study of vaccination and CD4 T cells after COVID-19. Whole-study context: Researchers treated cells with overlapping spike peptides taken from SARS-CoV-2, HCoV-NL63, HCoV-OC43 and HCoV-229E. A CEFX pool, an HIV-1 Nef pool, or else no peptide went into the control cultures.

Specified treatment: approximately 11-day PBMC culture with coronavirus spike peptide pools or control peptides (ViraFEST assay). Culture of approximately 2 million PBMCs per well took place with about 10 IU/ml IL-2 and 10 ug/ml peptide pools. Sequenced with the Oncomine TCR Beta short-read assay was DNA taken from cultured CD4+ T cells. TCRdb re-derived calls from the PCR reads in MiXCR, one entry per CDR3 protein. The sample consists of 3,500 to 5,000 distinct CDR3 sequences, around a fifth of them appearing once. This receptor was obtained from a human donor who had recovered from COVID-19. The sequenced material came from CD4+ T cells from blood, cultured in vitro. The chain is built from TRBV12-3 or TRBV12-4 and TRBJ1-2; D is ambiguous. CDR3 DNA: TGTGCCAGCAGTTTTGAGATCGGCTATGGCTACACCTTC. Protein product: CASSFEIGYGYTF.